The 12 T cell receptor beta chains below were found in one sample sequenced in a study of blood T cell repertoires in COVID-19. Only in-frame clones appear in the TCRdb table, and some are missing; sequencing was by immunoSEQ multiplex PCR. The sample comprises 65,000 to 95,000 clones, 80% of which are singletons, and 12% rests with the top ten. Source material: peripheral blood. These receptors were obtained from a woman between 35 and 50 years old with active or convalescent COVID-19.

In DNA form, the CDR3 reads TGTGCCAGCAGTAACGCCGGGACAGGGGGTCAGCCCCAGCATTTT. This translates into CASSNAGTGGQPQHF. V and J are TRBV6-5 and TRBJ1-5; 11 bases align to TRBD1. Germline V gene lookup returns CDR1 MNHEY and CDR2 SVGAGI. This CDR3 spans 15 amino acids. V shed 5 bases, J shed 6 bases, and the junction held 6 bases outside the gene matches.

The V and J genes are TRBV5-1 and TRBJ2-1, with 7 bases that match TRBD2. This CDR3 is built from 18 residues. V dropped 3 bases and J dropped 2; count of bases not matched to a gene: 14. Germline assignment: CDR1 SGHRS and CDR2 YFSETQ. CDR3 nucleotides: TGCGCCAGCAGCTCGGGACTATTCTATAGAGTCGCCTACAATGAGCAGTTCTTC. Translating it yields CASSSGLFYRVAYNEQFF.

The chain links TRBV19 to TRBJ2-2; a possible D gene is TRBD1 (5 bases). Germline loops: CDR1 LNHDA, CDR2 SQIVND (reference sequence). The CDR3 contains 13 residues. The V end lost 5 bases, the J end lost 9 bases, and 13 bases lay between the germline ends. The CDR3 sequence is CASSHRIPRELFF. CDR3 DNA: TGTGCCAGTAGTCACAGGATCCCCCGGGAGCTGTTTTTT.

The chain joins TRBV29-1 to TRBJ1-3, with 7 bases aligning to TRBD1. Germline CDR1 and CDR2: SQVTM and ANQGSEA. V dropped 5 bases and J dropped 4; count of bases not matched to a gene: 5. The CDR3 contains 13 residues. The CDR3 DNA reads TGCAGCGTTAAAGGGGGCGTCGGAAACACCATATATTTT. This gives the protein CSVKGGVGNTIYF.

The chain carries TRBV5-1 and TRBJ2-7; D is possibly TRBD2 (5 bases). The V end lost 3 bases, the J end lost 7 bases, and 8 bases lay between the germline ends. The germline V gene encodes CDR1 SGHRS and CDR2 YFSETQ. This CDR3 has 11 amino acids. CDR3 sequence (DNA): TGCGCCAGCAGCTCGGACTGGGAGCAGTACTTC. Its protein product is CASSSDWEQYF.

The chain employs TRBV4-3 and TRBJ1-3; TRBD1 matches 7 bases. The trim removed 1 base at V and 0 bases at J, leaving 0 bases unmatched. CDR3 length: 15 residues. Germline V gives CDR1 LGHNA, CDR2 YSLEER. The CDR3 sequence: CASSQGQGSGNTIYF. DNA of the CDR3: TGCGCCAGCAGCCAAGGACAGGGCTCTGGAAACACCATATATTTT.

V and J are TRBV5-1 and TRBJ1-6, with a possible D match to TRBD1 (6 bases). Trimming cost V 0 bases and J 10 bases, with 11 bases left between them. The germline V gene encodes CDR1 SGHRS and CDR2 YFSETQ. This CDR3 contains 14 residues. The CDR3 loop reads CASSLASGGSPLHF. The CDR3 bases are TGCGCCAGCAGCTTGGCCTCGGGGGGCTCACCCCTCCACTTT.

The rearrangement joins TRBV11-2 to TRBJ2-7; D ambiguous. Trimming stripped 0 bases from V and 0 bases from J, with 6 bases between. The CDR3 runs 14 residues. The germline V gene encodes CDR1 SGHAT and CDR2 FQNNGV. The CDR3 protein is CASSLDTGSYEQYF. The CDR3 DNA reads as TGTGCCAGCAGCTTAGATACTGGCTCCTACGAGCAGTACTTC.

This chain joins TRBV29-1 and TRBJ2-5; 7 positions match TRBD1. This CDR3 region has 12 residues. The V gene's germline CDR1 is SQVTM and CDR2 ANQGSEA. Germline trimming cut 4 bases from V and 3 bases from J; bases unmatched to any gene: 2. The CDR3 bases are TGCAGCGTTGGACAGGGCGAAGAGACCCAGTACTTC. As protein: CSVGQGEETQYF.

This clone was counted at least ten times. The V call is TRBV7-9, the J call TRBJ2-1; D call uncertain. From germline, CDR1 is SEHNR and CDR2 FQNEAQ (reference sequence). V was clipped by 5 bases and J by 4 bases, with 18 bases between them. This CDR3 contains 16 residues. DNA of the CDR3: TGTGCCAGCAGCCAGCTAGGAGTGACGGTGTACAATGAGCAGTTCTTC. This gives the protein CASSQLGVTVYNEQFF.

J is TRBJ2-5 and V is TRBV7-6, with 8 bases lining up with TRBD2. Germline-derived CDR1 and CDR2 are SGHVS and FNYEAQ. Losses at the gene ends were 5 bases for V and 4 bases for J; bases not matched to a gene: 12. This CDR3 is built from 16 residues. CDR3 in amino acids: CASSPPGLGGPETQYF. The CDR3 DNA follows: TGTGCCAGCAGCCCGCCGGGACTAGGGGGGCCAGAGACCCAGTACTTC.

V is TRBV10-2 and J is TRBJ2-5; 7 positions agree with TRBD2. Looked up from germline, CDR1 is WSHSY and CDR2 is SAAADI. The CDR3 totals 17 residues. V gave up 6 bases and J gave up 4 bases; unmatched junction bases: 17. Here the CDR3 DNA reads TGCGCCAGCAGATCCCAAGAGCGGGGAAACACGAGAGAGACCCAGTACTTC. Protein sequence: CASRSQERGNTRETQYF.